This T cell receptor (beta chain) was observed in a study of T cells expressing NK-cell markers. Study details: The TCR beta repertoires were obtained from sorted CD3+CD56+NKG2C+, CD3+CD56+NKG2C- and CD3+CD56-NKG2C+ T cells. Study results and limitations: Of CD8+ T cells, roughly 1.0-7.0% belonged to dominant NKG2C+ clonotypes in 5 to 7 donors. Evidence did not settle whether expanded NKG2C+ T cell clones targeted HCMV.

TCRdb reanalyzed the 5' RACE reads and collapses them to one entry per CDR3 protein, without DNA. There are about 170,000 distinct CDR3 sequences in the sample, with 20% held by the top ten. The CDR3 is 16 residues long. The germline CDR1 and CDR2 sequences are SGHNT and YENEEA. With regard to this clonotype: The target antigen is unknown.

The sample taken for sequencing was blood T cells: a sorted CD56 or NKG2C T cell subset, CD4+ or CD8+ T cells, or bulk PBMC T cells (not recorded which). The genes are TRBV11-3 and TRBJ2-2. The sequence was obtained from a man aged 18-70 years in good health. CDR3 sequence reads: CASSSQGIRRTGELFF. The whole variable domain, remainder taken from reference TRBV11-3 and TRBJ2-2, is EAGVVQSPRYKIIEKKQPVAFWCNPISGHNTLYWYLQNLGQGPELLIRYENEEAVDDSQLPKDRFSAERLKGVDSTLKIQPAELGDSAVYLCASSSQGIRRTGELFFGEGSRLTVL.